These T cell receptor beta chains were read from a single sample in a study of cytotoxic CD8 clonotypes in ibrutinib-treated CLL. Clones were sequenced by immunoSEQ multiplex PCR, and TCRdb holds only the in-frame ones, with some missing. The table records more than 200,000 clones, 70% of them present only once. The specimen was PBMCs, collected after 24 months of ibrutinib treatment. The receptors derive from a human donor with chronic lymphocytic leukemia. CDR3s include the opening cysteine and the closing phenylalanine or tryptophan. The D gene is left open where the match is weak. Size is omitted from some rows. Given values are once, few, many or a class for expanded clones.

TRBV25-1	-	TRBJ2-1	TRBD2	CASRTSGRSYNEQFF	TGTGCCAGCAGGACTAGCGGGAGAAGTTACAATGAGCAGTTCTTC
TRBV28	-	TRBJ1-5	-	CASSESALNQPQHF	TGTGCCAGCAGTGAGAGCGCGTTGAATCAGCCCCAGCATTTT
TRBV27	-	TRBJ2-1	TRBD2	CASSPRGVAGVIYNEQFF	TGTGCCAGCAGTCCCCGGGGGGTAGCGGGAGTGATCTACAATGAGCAGTTCTTC
TRBV7-3	-	TRBJ2-1	-	CASGAGGGWNEQFF	TGTGCCAGCGGGGCCGGGGGAGGATGGAATGAGCAGTTCTTC
TRBV11-3	once	TRBJ2-3	TRBD2	CASSLASGSADTQYF	TGTGCCAGCAGCTTGGCTAGCGGGAGTGCAGATACGCAGTATTTT
TRBV6-5	once	TRBJ2-1	TRBD2	CASSPRTSGYNEQFF	TGTGCCAGCAGTCCCCGGACTAGCGGTTACAATGAGCAGTTCTTC
TRBV9	-	TRBJ2-2	-	CASNSVLGVGTGELFF	TGTGCCAGCAACAGCGTATTGGGAGTTGGCACCGGGGAGCTGTTTTTT
TRBV6-6	-	TRBJ1-1	-	CASSPTGGIGTEAFF	TGTGCCAGCAGTCCCACCGGGGGGATCGGGACTGAAGCTTTCTTT
TRBV6-6	-	TRBJ1-4	-	CASSYWGAGEKLFF	TGTGCCAGCAGTTACTGGGGGGCAGGCGAAAAACTGTTTTTT
TRBV19	-	TRBJ2-5	-	CASSILGDIQETQYF	TGTGCCAGTAGTATTCTCGGCGACATCCAAGAGACCCAGTACTTC
TRBV6-5	-	TRBJ2-1	-	CASRAGVAYNEQFF	TGTGCCAGCAGGGCAGGGGTAGCCTACAATGAGCAGTTCTTC
TRBV5-1	many	TRBJ2-2	TRBD1	CATQRTGENTGELFF	TGCGCCACCCAACGGACAGGGGAGAACACCGGGGAGCTGTTTTTT
TRBV2	-	TRBJ2-2	-	CASRWGSTGELFF	TGTGCCAGCAGGTGGGGTAGCACCGGGGAGCTGTTTTTT
TRBV15	-	TRBJ2-5	-	CATSLPEEVEGTQYF	TGTGCCACCAGCTTACCCGAGGAGGTCGAGGGGACCCAGTACTTC
TRBV28	-	TRBJ2-5	TRBD1	CASRGAGGLETQYF	TGTGCCAGCAGGGGTGCAGGGGGTTTAGAGACCCAGTACTTC
TRBV9	-	TRBJ2-1	TRBD2	CASSFGGGLSYNEQFF	TGTGCCAGCAGCTTCGGCGGGGGGCTCTCCTACAATGAGCAGTTCTTC